The rows below give T cell receptor beta chains drawn from one sample of a study of blood T cells in healthy people across ages. TCRdb reprocessed the 5' RACE reads via MiXCR and lists one record per CDR3 protein. The table lists about 680,000 distinct CDR3 sequences, 45% to 50% of them singletons, with 25% to 35% in the top ten. The sequenced sample was blood. These receptors were taken from a woman aged 55-69 years in good health. Both conserved end residues are part of each CDR3. D genes are given only for firm matches. The size field is filled for only some rows; it gives once, few, many or a size class.

cdr3_aa: CASPRQGRNTGELFF
cdr3_nt: TGTGCCAGCCCGAGGCAGGGGAGGAACACCGGGGAGCTGTTTTTT
d_call: NA
clone_size: NA
v_call: TRBV18
j_call: TRBJ2-2

cdr3_aa: CSAWTGNYGYTF
cdr3_nt: TGCAGCGCCTGGACAGGGAACTATGGCTACACCTTC
d_call: TRBD1
clone_size: NA
v_call: TRBV29-1
j_call: TRBJ1-2

cdr3_aa: CASSSTGVGSYEQYF
cdr3_nt: TGTGCCAGCAGCTCCACAGGGGTTGGGTCCTACGAGCAGTACTTC
d_call: TRBD1
clone_size: NA
v_call: TRBV7-2
j_call: TRBJ2-7

cdr3_aa: CASSFFFGNEQFF
cdr3_nt: TGTGCTAGCAGCTTCTTTTTCGGCAATGAGCAGTTCTTC
d_call: NA
clone_size: NA
v_call: TRBV7-7
j_call: TRBJ2-1

cdr3_aa: CASAGTGNQPQHF
cdr3_nt: TGTGCCAGCGCCGGGACAGGGAATCAGCCCCAGCATTTT
d_call: TRBD1
clone_size: NA
v_call: TRBV7-9
j_call: TRBJ1-5

cdr3_aa: CATSRGAGTGLNEQFF
cdr3_nt: TGTGCCACCAGCAGAGGGGCCGGGACAGGGCTCAATGAGCAGTTCTTC
d_call: TRBD1
clone_size: many
v_call: TRBV15
j_call: TRBJ2-1

cdr3_aa: CASSPPGGGNQPQHF
cdr3_nt: TGTGCCAGCAGCCCCCCCGGGGGTGGAAATCAGCCCCAGCATTTT
d_call: NA
clone_size: NA
v_call: TRBV9
j_call: TRBJ1-5

cdr3_aa: CASSFSGRDFYGYTF
cdr3_nt: TGTGCCAGCAGTTTTTCGGGCAGGGACTTCTATGGCTACACCTTC
d_call: NA
clone_size: NA
v_call: TRBV27
j_call: TRBJ1-2

cdr3_aa: CASSLGQPQPINQPQHF
cdr3_nt: TGTGCCAGCAGCTTGGGCCAGCCCCAGCCTATCAATCAGCCCCAGCATTTT
d_call: NA
clone_size: NA
v_call: TRBV5-8
j_call: TRBJ1-5

cdr3_aa: CASSVAQPFIRRGLSNQPQHF
cdr3_nt: TGTGCCAGCAGCGTAGCCCAACCTTTCATCCGCAGGGGGCTGAGCAATCAGCCCCAGCATTTT
d_call: TRBD1
clone_size: NA
v_call: TRBV9
j_call: TRBJ1-5

cdr3_aa: CSARLGGSGASYEQYF
cdr3_nt: TGCAGTGCTAGACTAGGAGGTAGCGGGGCCTCCTACGAGCAGTACTTC
d_call: TRBD2
clone_size: NA
v_call: TRBV20-1
j_call: TRBJ2-7

cdr3_aa: CASSQVSGRASNEQFF
cdr3_nt: TGTGCCAGCAGCCAAGTTAGCGGGAGGGCCAGTAATGAGCAGTTCTTC
d_call: TRBD2
clone_size: NA
v_call: TRBV3-1
j_call: TRBJ2-1

cdr3_aa: CASSQATPWDEQFF
cdr3_nt: TGTGCCAGCAGCCAAGCAACCCCGTGGGATGAGCAGTTCTTC
d_call: NA
clone_size: NA
v_call: TRBV14
j_call: TRBJ2-1

cdr3_aa: CSARRPGTTYNEQFF
cdr3_nt: TGCAGTGCTAGGCGACCCGGGACAACTTACAATGAGCAGTTCTTC
d_call: NA
clone_size: many
v_call: TRBV20-1
j_call: TRBJ2-1

cdr3_aa: CSARAGTGGYNSPLHF
cdr3_nt: TGCAGTGCTAGAGCCGGGACAGGGGGCTATAATTCACCCCTCCACTTT
d_call: TRBD1
clone_size: few
v_call: TRBV20-1
j_call: TRBJ1-6

cdr3_aa: CATSDSGTPAEQFF
cdr3_nt: TGTGCCACCAGTGATTCCGGGACTCCGGCTGAGCAGTTCTTC
d_call: NA
clone_size: NA
v_call: TRBV24-1
j_call: TRBJ2-1

cdr3_aa: CASSPRKTSGREGQETQYF
cdr3_nt: TGTGCCAGCAGCCCGCGGAAGACTAGCGGGAGGGAAGGTCAAGAGACCCAGTACTTC
d_call: TRBD2
clone_size: few
v_call: TRBV27
j_call: TRBJ2-5

cdr3_aa: CASSYGRSTDTQYF
cdr3_nt: TGTGCCAGCAGTTACGGCAGATCCACAGATACGCAGTATTTT
d_call: NA
clone_size: NA
v_call: TRBV6-2/TRBV6-3
j_call: TRBJ2-3

cdr3_aa: CASKEEGMNTEAFF
cdr3_nt: TGCGCCAGCAAGGAGGAGGGTATGAACACTGAAGCTTTCTTT
d_call: NA
clone_size: NA
v_call: TRBV5-1
j_call: TRBJ1-1

cdr3_aa: CASSSRGTQETQYF
cdr3_nt: TGTGCTAGCAGCTCGCGGGGCACCCAAGAGACCCAGTACTTC
d_call: NA
clone_size: once
v_call: TRBV7-7
j_call: TRBJ2-5

cdr3_aa: CSALWGTQETQYF
cdr3_nt: TGCAGTGCTCTTTGGGGGACCCAAGAGACCCAGTACTTC
d_call: NA
clone_size: few
v_call: TRBV20-1
j_call: TRBJ2-5

cdr3_aa: CASFRIRDRGFSEQYF
cdr3_nt: TGTGCCAGCTTCCGGATCCGGGACAGGGGTTTCAGTGAGCAGTACTTC
d_call: TRBD1
clone_size: NA
v_call: TRBV7-2
j_call: TRBJ2-7

cdr3_aa: CASSAAGDTHSYNEQYF
cdr3_nt: TGTGCCAGCAGCGCCGCCGGGGACACCCACTCCTACAATGAGCAGTACTTC
d_call: NA
clone_size: NA
v_call: TRBV6-1
j_call: TRBJ2-7

cdr3_aa: CASSRSQPTEQYF
cdr3_nt: TGTGCCAGCAGCCGGAGTCAACCTACCGAGCAGTACTTC
d_call: NA
clone_size: NA
v_call: TRBV7-2
j_call: TRBJ2-7

cdr3_aa: CASSSAIAGLKETQYF
cdr3_nt: TGTGCCAGCAGCTCAGCTATAGCGGGGCTGAAAGAGACCCAGTACTTC
d_call: TRBD2
clone_size: NA
v_call: TRBV7-2
j_call: TRBJ2-5

cdr3_aa: CASRPFSSGSLNEQYF
cdr3_nt: TGTGCCAGCAGGCCCTTTTCTAGCGGGAGTTTGAATGAGCAGTACTTC
d_call: TRBD2
clone_size: NA
v_call: TRBV12-3/TRBV12-4
j_call: TRBJ2-7

cdr3_aa: CASSGYAGTEQYF
cdr3_nt: TGTGCCAGCAGTGGGTATGCAGGGACTGAGCAGTACTTC
d_call: NA
clone_size: NA
v_call: TRBV2
j_call: TRBJ2-7

cdr3_aa: CAISESGADGNTIYF
cdr3_nt: TGTGCCATCAGTGAGTCGGGGGCAGATGGAAACACCATATATTTT
d_call: NA
clone_size: few
v_call: TRBV10-3
j_call: TRBJ1-3

cdr3_aa: CSAAGHPQETQYF
cdr3_nt: TGCAGTGCGGCAGGGCACCCCCAGGAGACCCAGTACTTC
d_call: NA
clone_size: NA
v_call: TRBV20-1
j_call: TRBJ2-5

cdr3_aa: CASSLEGRASTDTQYF
cdr3_nt: TGTGCCAGCAGCTTAGAAGGCAGGGCTAGCACAGATACGCAGTATTTT
d_call: NA
clone_size: few
v_call: TRBV7-2
j_call: TRBJ2-3

cdr3_aa: CASSPDTEGTEAFF
cdr3_nt: TGCGCCAGCAGCCCAGACACGGAGGGGACTGAAGCTTTCTTT
d_call: NA
clone_size: NA
v_call: TRBV5-1
j_call: TRBJ1-1

cdr3_aa: CASSKTSGVYNEQYF
cdr3_nt: TGTGCCAGCAGCAAGACTAGCGGAGTTTACAATGAGCAGTACTTC
d_call: TRBD2
clone_size: NA
v_call: TRBV3-1
j_call: TRBJ2-5

cdr3_aa: CASSRRGSPRSEKLFF
cdr3_nt: TGTGCCAGCAGCAGGAGGGGTTCCCCTCGCAGTGAAAAACTGTTTTTT
d_call: NA
clone_size: NA
v_call: TRBV7-2
j_call: TRBJ1-4

cdr3_aa: CASSERGGESNQPQHF
cdr3_nt: TGTGCCAGCAGTGAACGAGGGGGGGAGTCTAATCAGCCCCAGCATTTT
d_call: NA
clone_size: NA
v_call: TRBV2
j_call: TRBJ1-5

cdr3_aa: CASSELLVGTDTQYF
cdr3_nt: TGCGCCAGCAGCGAGCTACTGGTGGGCACAGATACGCAGTATTTT
d_call: NA
clone_size: NA
v_call: TRBV5-1
j_call: TRBJ2-3

cdr3_aa: CASNPDYEQYF
cdr3_nt: TGTGCCAGCAATCCGGACTACGAGCAGTACTTC
d_call: NA
clone_size: few
v_call: TRBV2
j_call: TRBJ2-7

cdr3_aa: CASSPRVGVYADTQYF
cdr3_nt: TGTGCCAGCAGCCCAAGGGTTGGGGTTTACGCAGATACGCAGTATTTT
d_call: NA
clone_size: NA
v_call: TRBV7-3
j_call: TRBJ2-3

cdr3_aa: CASSDSGGLSAYEQYF
cdr3_nt: TGTGCCAGCAGCGACTCAGGGGGATTGTCTGCCTACGAGCAGTACTTC
d_call: TRBD1
clone_size: NA
v_call: TRBV7-8
j_call: TRBJ2-7

cdr3_aa: CASSLQGALTEAFF
cdr3_nt: TGTGCCAGCAGCTTACAGGGGGCGCTTACTGAAGCTTTCTTT
d_call: TRBD1
clone_size: NA
v_call: TRBV11-1
j_call: TRBJ1-1

cdr3_aa: CASSLSASVSYEQYF
cdr3_nt: TGTGCCAGCAGCTTGAGCGCTTCGGTCTCCTACGAGCAGTACTTC
d_call: NA
clone_size: NA
v_call: TRBV5-5
j_call: TRBJ2-7

cdr3_aa: CASSHRTGGTYNEQFF
cdr3_nt: TGCGCCAGCAGCCACCGGACAGGTGGGACCTACAATGAGCAGTTCTTC
d_call: TRBD1
clone_size: NA
v_call: TRBV4-3
j_call: TRBJ2-1

cdr3_aa: CASSAQDRGETQYF
cdr3_nt: TGTGCCAGCAGCGCCCAGGACAGGGGAGAGACCCAGTACTTC
d_call: TRBD1
clone_size: NA
v_call: TRBV9
j_call: TRBJ2-5

cdr3_aa: CSASRSNEKLFF
cdr3_nt: TGCAGTGCTAGCCGCAGTAATGAAAAACTGTTTTTT
d_call: NA
clone_size: NA
v_call: TRBV20-1
j_call: TRBJ1-4

cdr3_aa: CASSVRTGGVGANVLTF
cdr3_nt: TGTGCCAGCAGCGTGAGAACAGGGGGCGTTGGGGCCAACGTCCTGACTTTC
d_call: TRBD1
clone_size: once
v_call: TRBV9
j_call: TRBJ2-6

cdr3_aa: CATRQVGLYNEQFF
cdr3_nt: TGTGCCACGAGACAGGTGGGCCTATACAATGAGCAGTTCTTC
d_call: NA
clone_size: NA
v_call: TRBV27
j_call: TRBJ2-1

cdr3_aa: CASSQVTGSVDGYTF
cdr3_nt: TGTGCCAGCAGCCAAGTTACCGGGAGTGTGGATGGCTACACCTTC
d_call: NA
clone_size: few
v_call: TRBV4-2
j_call: TRBJ1-2

cdr3_aa: CASSLQATGVRFSSYEQYF
cdr3_nt: TGTGCCAGCAGCCTACAAGCTACAGGGGTTCGGTTTAGCTCCTACGAGCAGTACTTC
d_call: TRBD1
clone_size: NA
v_call: TRBV7-2
j_call: TRBJ2-7

cdr3_aa: CASSQDRGGANYGYTF
cdr3_nt: TGCGCCAGCAGCCAAGATAGGGGGGGGGCCAACTATGGCTACACCTTC
d_call: NA
clone_size: NA
v_call: TRBV4-3
j_call: TRBJ1-2

cdr3_aa: CASSSTGTSGKGRGDTQYF
cdr3_nt: TGTGCCAGCAGCTCTACCGGGACTAGCGGGAAAGGACGGGGAGATACGCAGTATTTT
d_call: TRBD2
clone_size: few
v_call: TRBV7-2
j_call: TRBJ2-3

cdr3_aa: CSARSRTSRRTDTQYF
cdr3_nt: TGCAGTGCTAGATCTAGGACTAGCCGGCGCACAGATACGCAGTATTTT
d_call: TRBD2
clone_size: NA
v_call: TRBV20-1
j_call: TRBJ2-3

cdr3_aa: CASSFRLTSGRHYEQYF
cdr3_nt: TGTGCCAGCAGCTTCCGGTTGACTAGCGGGAGACACTACGAGCAGTACTTC
d_call: TRBD2
clone_size: few
v_call: TRBV5-5
j_call: TRBJ2-7

cdr3_aa: CSASPNWVGGSGDTQYF
cdr3_nt: TGCAGTGCTAGTCCAAATTGGGTCGGCGGGAGCGGAGATACGCAGTATTTT
d_call: TRBD2
clone_size: NA
v_call: TRBV20-1
j_call: TRBJ2-3

cdr3_aa: CASSGLAGTSSYNEQFF
cdr3_nt: TGTGCCAGCAGCGGCCTAGCGGGAACTAGCTCCTACAATGAGCAGTTCTTC
d_call: TRBD2
clone_size: NA
v_call: TRBV7-2
j_call: TRBJ2-1

cdr3_aa: CASSQGAGVNTEAFF
cdr3_nt: TGCGCCAGCAGCCAAGGGGCAGGAGTGAACACTGAAGCTTTCTTT
d_call: NA
clone_size: NA
v_call: TRBV4-3
j_call: TRBJ1-1

cdr3_aa: CASSQDPPASGRNNEQFF
cdr3_nt: TGTGCCAGCAGCCAAGACCCTCCGGCTAGCGGGAGAAACAATGAGCAGTTCTTC
d_call: TRBD2
clone_size: few
v_call: TRBV3-1
j_call: TRBJ2-1